Below are 4 T cell receptor beta chains sequenced from a single sample in a study of T-cell memory formation after mild COVID-19. TCRdb called the 5' RACE reads again in MiXCR, with one record for every CDR3 protein. The table includes about 200,000 distinct CDR3 sequences, 16% detected once. The sequenced sample was PBMCs or a T cell subset sorted from them (not recorded which). The receptors come from an adult woman who had mild COVID-19 (a few samples of this study predate the infection). Cell type and time point are not known.

Only a few counts were recorded for this clonotype. J is TRBJ2-1 and V is TRBV7-2, with 11 bases identical to TRBD2. This CDR3 comprises 17 residues. V was clipped by 2 bases and J by 5 bases; unmatched bases: 8. Per germline, CDR1 SGHTA and CDR2 FQGNSA. The chain's CDR3 is CASSLLFSGRAHNEQFF. In nucleotides, the CDR3 is TGTGCCAGCAGCTTACTGTTTAGCGGGAGGGCCCACAATGAGCAGTTCTTC.

The V call is TRBV7-9, the J call TRBJ1-5; 10 bases align to TRBD1. V lost 4 bases, J lost 5 bases, and 5 bases stayed unmatched. Per germline, CDR1 SEHNR and CDR2 FQNEAQ (reference sequence). The CDR3 extends over 15 amino acids. The CDR3 loop reads CASSSGTGVHQPQHF. CDR3 in DNA: TGTGCCAGCAGCTCCGGGACAGGGGTCCATCAGCCCCAGCATTTT.

A few counts support this clonotype. The V and J genes are TRBV19 and TRBJ2-3; no clear D. The CDR3 is made up of 13 amino acids. Per the germline V gene, CDR1 is LNHDA and CDR2 is SQIVND (reference sequence). V was cut by 8 bases and J by 0 bases, with 9 bases left in between. CDR3 nucleotide sequence: TGTGCCAGTGGAGCCGGGAGCACAGATACGCAGTATTTT. It encodes CASGAGSTDTQYF. Full variable domain (rest looked up from reference TRBV19 and TRBJ2-3): DGGITQSPKYLFRKEGQNVTLSCEQNLNHDAMYWYRQDPGQGLRLIYYSQIVNDFQKGDIAEGYSVSREKKESFPLTVTSAQKNPTAFYLCASGAGSTDTQYFGPGTRLTVL.

V usage is TRBV6-5 and J usage is TRBJ1-1; the D gene is possibly TRBD1 (5 bases). The CDR3 loop spans 14 amino acids. The germline V gene encodes CDR1 MNHEY and CDR2 SVGAGI. V lost 4 bases and J 11 bases, leaving 20 bases between the germline ends. CDR3 sequence: CASSLRSAGPGAFF. The CDR3 nucleotides read TGTGCCAGCAGTTTAAGGTCTGCGGGGCCCGGGGCTTTCTTT.